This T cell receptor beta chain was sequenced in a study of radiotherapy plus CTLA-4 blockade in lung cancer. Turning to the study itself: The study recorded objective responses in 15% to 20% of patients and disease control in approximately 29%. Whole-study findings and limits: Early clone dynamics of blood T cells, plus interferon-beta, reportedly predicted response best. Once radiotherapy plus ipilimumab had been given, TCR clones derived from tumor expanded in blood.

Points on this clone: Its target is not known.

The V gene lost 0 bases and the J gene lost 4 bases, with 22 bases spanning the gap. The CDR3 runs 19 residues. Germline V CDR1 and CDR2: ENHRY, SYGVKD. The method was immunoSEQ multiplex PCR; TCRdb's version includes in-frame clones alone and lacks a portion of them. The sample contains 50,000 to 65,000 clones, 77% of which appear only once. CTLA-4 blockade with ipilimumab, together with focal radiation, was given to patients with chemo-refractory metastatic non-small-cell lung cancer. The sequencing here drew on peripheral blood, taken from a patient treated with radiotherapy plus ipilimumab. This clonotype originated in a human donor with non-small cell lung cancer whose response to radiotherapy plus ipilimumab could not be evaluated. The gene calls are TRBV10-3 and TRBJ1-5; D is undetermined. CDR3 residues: CAISESPTAAGRRNQPQHF. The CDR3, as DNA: TGTGCCATCAGTGAGTCCCCTACGGCGGCCGGGAGACGAAATCAGCCCCAGCATTTT.